The rows below give T cell receptor beta chains drawn from one sample of a study of OX40 agonist ivuxolimab in advanced cancers. Measured with immunoSEQ multiplex PCR; TCRdb has only the in-frame clones, and not every one. The table has about 20,000 clones, 83% seen once. The material sequenced was CD4+ or CD8+ T cells sorted from blood, taken in a trial of the OX40 agonist ivuxolimab. Every receptor here comes from an adult with an advanced solid tumor such as melanoma, head and neck, liver or kidney cancer. Each CDR3 is given without its conserved first and last residue.

V,J,CDR3
TRBV11-3,TRBJ2-7,ASSRGGEQY
TRBV18,TRBJ2-7,ASSNSYEQY
TRBV7-8,TRBJ2-1,ASSLGPRGTDEQF
TRBV13,TRBJ2-7,ASSVGPYEQY
TRBV4-1,TRBJ2-7,ASSVQRGDVYEQY
TRBV9,TRBJ2-1,ASSAEGLAGGEL
TRBV4-3,TRBJ2-3,ASSQEQGSDTQY
TRBV7-9,TRBJ1-5,ASSPGTGGNQPQH
TRBV27,TRBJ2-7,ASRISGGAYEQY
TRBV4-3,TRBJ1-1,ASSQEPQGGLTEAF
TRBV7-9,TRBJ2-7,ASSHPGQGDEQY
TRBV10-3,TRBJ2-3,AISERDRGQTDTQY
TRBV6-1,TRBJ2-3,ASSVGQGTDTQY
TRBV4-1,TRBJ2-1,ASSPGSYNEQF
TRBV7-2,TRBJ2-7,ASSLGGVYEQY
TRBV30,TRBJ2-7,AWTGGSYEQY
TRBV4-3,TRBJ1-4,ASSPNRNRLNEKLF
TRBV19,TRBJ1-1,AIRAPGVTEAF
TRBV7-8,TRBJ2-3,ASSHQKGQETTDTQY
TRBV25-1,TRBJ1-4,ATHQGVKLF
TRBV7-9,TRBJ1-2,ASSYRTGAGYT
TRBV4-3,TRBJ1-2,ASSQDRNIGRGDANYGYT
TRBV19,TRBJ2-1,ASGTGTDSYNEQF
TRBV20-1,TRBJ2-3,SASLGDTQY
TRBV28,TRBJ2-7,ASSLALNDEQY
TRBV10-3,-,AISGDSSYEQY
TRBV27,TRBJ2-5,ASTPFAGTETQY
TRBV30,TRBJ2-7,AFLGGDPGQVSYEQY
TRBV11-2,TRBJ2-5,ASSFRGLSY
TRBV7-9,TRBJ2-1,ASSPPSYNEQF
TRBV6-1,TRBJ1-1,ASSEPPGQGLSTEAF
TRBV7-8,TRBJ2-7,ASSRGAEAYEQY
TRBV4-3,TRBJ2-7,ASSQDRVKQVSYEQY
TRBV9,TRBJ2-7,ASSVSGLPYEQY
TRBV5-4,TRBJ1-1,ASSPKQGLNTEAF
TRBV18,TRBJ2-2,ASSPDRGDTGELF
TRBV30,TRBJ2-7,AWTKNGGTYEQY
TRBV18,TRBJ2-3,ASSPSPGLAGHTDTQY
TRBV27,TRBJ2-5,ASSSGGSFETQY
TRBV7-2,TRBJ2-7,ASSLEGAGASYEQY
TRBV28,TRBJ2-1,ASSPRGLAGVDEQF